The subject of this entry is one T cell receptor (beta chain). TCRdb ran MiXCR on the 5' RACE reads and lists one entry per CDR3 protein. The repertoire has about 60,000 distinct CDR3 sequences, roughly a sixth of them found once; the top ten carry under 9%. These data are taken from a study of early T cells in non-severe SARS-CoV-2 infection. The CDR3 is made up of 14 amino acids. From germline, CDR1 is ENHRY and CDR2 SYGVKD. V shed 7 bases and J shed 1 base, with 12 bases lying between them. This TCR was sampled from an adult who was a healthcare worker with PCR-confirmed SARS-CoV-2 infection or an uninfected control (not recorded which). The J gene is TRBJ2-3, the V gene TRBV10-3; unclear D gene. This sample comprised whole blood, obtained at baseline. CDR3 bases: TGTGCCATCACGTTTGACCATGGCACAGATACGCAGTATTTT. The encoded protein is CAITFDHGTDTQYF.